This T cell receptor beta chain was identified in a study of shared clonotypes between healthy human individuals. This table comes from immunoSEQ multiplex PCR, and its TCRdb copy is limited to in-frame clones, with some not included. The sample consists of hundreds of thousands of clones, roughly four fifths of them appearing once. Germline V lookup: CDR1 SGHVS, CDR2 FQNEAQ. The ends were cut back, 1 base at V and 0 bases at J, with 7 bases in the middle. This CDR3 is built from 15 residues. The chain is built from TRBV7-8 and TRBJ2-1, with D possibly called TRBD1 or TRBD2 (6 bases each). The sequencing input was PBMCs. The TCR was taken from a woman in her forties in good health. Some clones in this sample may be carry-over from other donors' samples. The CDR3 DNA is TGTGCCAGCAGCTTAGGGGGGGCCTCCTACAATGAGCAGTTCTTC. Encoded protein: CASSLGGASYNEQFF.